This section outlines one T cell receptor beta chain sequence together with its context. What it binds is unknown. In the same sample, other DNA sequences code for this CDR3. Replicate PCRs from sorted subsets contained approximately 220 ng DNA, which is 29,000 or so T cell genomes. Clones were read by immunoSEQ multiplex PCR, and TCRdb kept only the in-frame ones, dropping some. The sample consists of millions of clones, about 95% of them appearing once. Looked up from germline, CDR1 is MNHEY and CDR2 is SMNVEV (reference sequence). The CDR3 loop spans 15 amino acids. After removal of 4 bases from V and 7 bases from J, the junction contained 2 bases not matched to a gene. The record originates from a study of shared clonotypes between healthy human individuals. General study points: Among donors, the sharing of clonotypes was expected to be influenced by sequencing depth. Generation of non-shared clonotypes was less probable than generation of clonotypes shared by all four donors.

Naive CD8 populations comprised CD45RO-negative cells positively selected for CCR7, excluding terminally differentiated effector memory CD45RA+ cells. This clonotype was obtained from a man aged 18-30 years in good health. Sequenced: naive CD8+ T cells sorted from blood. This sequence joins TRBV27 and TRBJ2-1, with 15 bases fitting TRBD2. CDR3 coding DNA: TGTGCCAGCAGTTCCGGGACTAGCGGGGGGAATGAGCAGTTCTTC. Protein sequence: CASSSGTSGGNEQFF.